This TCR beta chain was obtained from a study of T cell responses to AZD1222 COVID-19 vaccine. Study-level results: Across spike, vaccine-associated CD4 TCRs were found, dominant at 160-218 and 743-854. It was only after the peak T cell response that any repertoires were sampled.

The ends were cut back, 2 bases at V and 5 bases at J, with 6 bases in the middle. Germline V gives CDR1 SGHRS, CDR2 YFSETQ. This CDR3 contains 12 residues. Using immunoSEQ multiplex PCR, the repertoire was profiled, and TCRdb retains in-frame clones only, with some absent. Seen here are more than 100,000 clones, roughly 90% observed once, and the top ten hold 1.5% to 2%. Points on this clone: Antigen specificity is unknown.

This chain links TRBV5-1 with TRBJ2-3; no definite D call. This receptor was obtained from an adult in good health. The starting material was peripheral blood, obtained on day 0 of AZD1222 vaccination. The CDR3 is CASSFGLDTQYF. CDR3 DNA sequence: TGCGCCAGCAGCTTCGGTTTAGATACGCAGTATTTT.